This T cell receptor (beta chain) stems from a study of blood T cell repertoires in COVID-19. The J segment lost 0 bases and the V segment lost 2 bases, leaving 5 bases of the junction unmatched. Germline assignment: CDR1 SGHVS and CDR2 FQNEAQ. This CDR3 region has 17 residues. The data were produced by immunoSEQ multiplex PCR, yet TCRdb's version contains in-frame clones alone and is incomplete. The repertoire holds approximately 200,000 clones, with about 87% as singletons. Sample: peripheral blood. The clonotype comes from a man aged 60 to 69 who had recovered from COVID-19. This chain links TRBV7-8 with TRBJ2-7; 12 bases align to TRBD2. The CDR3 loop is CASSLTSGGTNSYEQYF. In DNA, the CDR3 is TGTGCCAGCAGCTTAACTAGCGGGGGGACAAACTCCTACGAGCAGTACTTC.